A selection of T cell receptor beta chains follows, all from one sample in a study of PD-1 blockade in classical Hodgkin lymphoma. The repertoire was sequenced with immunoSEQ multiplex PCR; TCRdb's copy has only in-frame clones and lacks some. This table has under 100,000 clones, approximately 80% appearing once. The material sequenced was peripheral blood mononuclear cells (PBMCs), taken at baseline. These receptor sequences come from a human donor with classical Hodgkin lymphoma. The CDR3 runs from the conserved cysteine through the conserved F or W. The D gene is left open where the match is weak. Part of the rows lack a size; the others show once, few, many or a class for expanded clones.

j_call,d_call,v_call,clone_size,cdr3_nt,cdr3_aa
TRBJ2-7,-,TRBV5-1,-,TGCGCCAGCAGCTTGGTCCCGGGTGGGGGTCCCTCCTACGAGCAGTACTTC,CASSLVPGGGPSYEQYF
TRBJ1-2,TRBD1,TRBV5-8,-,TGTGCCAGCGCCGGGACAGGGGGGTATGGCTACACCTTC,CASAGTGGYGYTF
TRBJ1-5,-,TRBV19,-,TGTGCCAGTAGTCATCCGGGACTGAGCAATCAGCCCCAGCATTTT,CASSHPGLSNQPQHF
TRBJ1-1,TRBD1,TRBV18,few,TGTGCCAGCTCATCGGGGGCAGGGGGGATGATGAACACTGAAGCTTTCTTT,CASSSGAGGMMNTEAFF
TRBJ2-1,-,TRBV7-6,-,TGTGCCAGCAGCTTAAGCGTCGGCGGCCATGAGGGCAATGAGCAGTTCTTC,CASSLSVGGHEGNEQFF
TRBJ1-4,-,TRBV7-9,-,TGTGCCAGCAGATCCGCTCCCTCCGGGACACTAACAACTAATGAAAAACTGTTTTTT,CASRSAPSGTLTTNEKLFF
TRBJ2-2,-,TRBV6-6,-,TGTGCCAGCAGTTACTCGGAGGCTGGCGGGGAGCTGTTTTTT,CASSYSEAGGELFF
TRBJ2-3,TRBD2,TRBV6-5,-,TGTGCCAGCAGAGGACTAGCGGGACCCACAGATACGCAGTATTTT,CASRGLAGPTDTQYF
TRBJ1-5,-,TRBV10-3,once,TGTGCCATCAGTGAGGACGTGCATTTGGGTCAGCCCCAGCATTTT,CAISEDVHLGQPQHF
TRBJ1-1,-,TRBV7-6,once,TGTGCCAGCAGCTCGGGACCTAGAAACACTGAAGCTTTCTTT,CASSSGPRNTEAFF
TRBJ2-1,-,TRBV7-3,-,TGTGCCAGCAGCTTAGGTCCGTGGAATGAGCAGTTCTTC,CASSLGPWNEQFF
TRBJ2-3,TRBD2,TRBV7-2,-,TGTGCCAGCAGCTTAGAGCTAGCGGGAGCCGGTACGCAGTATTTT,CASSLELAGAGTQYF
TRBJ2-7,-,TRBV5-1,-,TGCGCCAGCGGGAGGGGGTCGGGAGGCAAGGTTGTACAGCAGTACTTC,CASGRGSGGKVVQQYF
TRBJ2-5,-,TRBV19,-,TGTGCCAGTAGACCCTCCCAGCGTGGAGAGACCCAGTACTTC,CASRPSQRGETQYF
TRBJ2-1,TRBD2,TRBV4-2,once,TGTGCCAGCAGCCTGGGTCTAGCGGTCTCCTACAATGAGCAGTTCTTC,CASSLGLAVSYNEQFF
TRBJ2-7,TRBD2,TRBV9,once,TGTGCCAGCAGCGTAGGGGTAGCGGGACACGAGCAGTACTTC,CASSVGVAGHEQYF
TRBJ1-1,-,TRBV7-6,-,TGTGCCAGCAGCTCCCTAGGGGGGGCGGTGAACACTGAAGCTTTCTTT,CASSSLGGAVNTEAFF
TRBJ2-6,-,TRBV6-5,few,TGTGCCAGCTTATCTCCCGGCTCTGGGGCCAACGTCCTGACTTTC,CASLSPGSGANVLTF
TRBJ2-1,TRBD2,TRBV7-9,-,TGTGCCAGCAGCCCCCACTGGGTCCAGCGGGGTTTCTACAATGAGCAGTTCTTC,CASSPHWVQRGFYNEQFF
TRBJ1-5,-,TRBV10-1,-,TGCGCCAGCAGTGTCGGGGTCCAGCAGCCCCAGCATTTT,CASSVGVQQPQHF
TRBJ2-2,TRBD1,TRBV5-1,-,TGCGCCAGCAGCTCCCGAAACCCAGGGACAGCAGAATACACCGGGGAGCTGTTTTTT,CASSSRNPGTAEYTGELFF
TRBJ1-5,-,TRBV7-9,-,TGTGCCAGCAGCTTAGGGGCCGACCTCCTAGGGGCCCAGCATTTT,CASSLGADLLGAQHF
TRBJ2-1,TRBD1,TRBV29-1,-,TGCAGCGTACTCGGACAGGGCTCCTACAATGAGCAGTTCTTC,CSVLGQGSYNEQFF
TRBJ2-6,-,TRBV7-6,-,TGTGCCAGCAGTCCTACCACCGGGGCCAACGTCCTGACTTTC,CASSPTTGANVLTF
TRBJ2-1,-,TRBV19,-,TGTGCCAGTAGTAGGGTGGCTAATGTCGGCGATGAGCAGTTCTTC,CASSRVANVGDEQFF
TRBJ2-3,TRBD2,TRBV2,-,TGTGCCAGCAGGCCTGGGGGGGGAGGCCGCACAGATACGCAGTATTTT,CASRPGGGGRTDTQYF
TRBJ1-1,-,TRBV7-9,-,TGTGCCAGCAGCTTCAGGGGTAGTGCTGAAGCTTTCTTT,CASSFRGSAEAFF
TRBJ2-6,-,TRBV11-2,-,TGTGCCAGCAGCTTACAGGTCTCTGGGGCCAACGTCCTGACTTTC,CASSLQVSGANVLTF
TRBJ2-7,TRBD2,TRBV11-2,-,TGTGCCAGCAGCTTAGTAGTAGCGGGAGTCTACGAGCAGTACTTC,CASSLVVAGVYEQYF
TRBJ1-1,TRBD1,TRBV30,-,TGTGCCTGGAGCCGGACAGGGAACACTGAAGCTTTCTTT,CAWSRTGNTEAFF
TRBJ2-3,-,TRBV5-5,-,TGTGCCAGCAGCGCCGCCGCAGGCACAGATACGCAGTATTTT,CASSAAAGTDTQYF
TRBJ1-1,-,TRBV18,-,TGTGCCAGCTCACCCGGGACTGTTGACACTGAAGCTTTCTTT,CASSPGTVDTEAFF
TRBJ2-1,TRBD2,TRBV6-1,-,TGTGCCAGCAGTGACGACCGCCTAGCGGGAGTTTTTAGGAATGAGCAGTTCTTC,CASSDDRLAGVFRNEQFF
TRBJ2-5,TRBD2,TRBV27,-,TGTGCCAGCAGGCCGGGAGGGCCGGAGGAGACCCAGTACTTC,CASRPGGPEETQYF
TRBJ2-3,-,TRBV19,-,TGTGCCAGTAGTATGTCGCTATACACAGATACGCAGTATTTT,CASSMSLYTDTQYF
TRBJ1-1,-,TRBV5-1,-,TGCGCCAGCAGCCCAAGGGGCGTAATGAACACTGAAGCTTTCTTT,CASSPRGVMNTEAFF
TRBJ1-1,TRBD1,TRBV5-4,few,TGTGCCAGCAGCTTGGTCACAGGGGTTTATTCTGAAGCTTTCTTT,CASSLVTGVYSEAFF
TRBJ1-1,-,TRBV7-8,-,TGTGCCAGCAGCTTAGAAGGGTTCACTGAAGCTTTCTTT,CASSLEGFTEAFF
TRBJ2-1,-,TRBV10-3,once,TGTGCCATCAACCAGCTACAGGGCTATGAGCAGTTCTTC,CAINQLQGYEQFF
TRBJ1-4,TRBD1,TRBV30,-,TGTGCCTGGAGTGGGGGACAGGCAACTAATGAAAAACTGTTTTTT,CAWSGGQATNEKLFF
TRBJ2-3,-,TRBV29-1,-,TGCAGCGTTGAAGAGTTAAGAGCAGATACGCAGTATTTT,CSVEELRADTQYF
TRBJ1-2,-,TRBV6-5,-,TGTGCCAGCACCACAAGGCCGGGGAATGGCTACACCTTC,CASTTRPGNGYTF
TRBJ2-1,-,TRBV12-2,-,TGTGCAAGTCGCTCTATAGCGTTAGCGGGCCCACTTCATGAGCAGTTCTTC,CASRSIALAGPLHEQFF
TRBJ2-7,-,TRBV6-1,-,TGTGCCAGCAGGGGGGGGACACTAACCTACGAGCAGTACTTC,CASRGGTLTYEQYF
TRBJ2-1,-,TRBV7-2,once,TGTGCCAGCAGCTTAGTGGGGCCCCCCCGGGAGCAGTTCTTC,CASSLVGPPREQFF
TRBJ2-5,TRBD2,TRBV10-3,-,TGTGCCATCGCCCGGCGGGAGGCGGGGGAGACCCAGTACTTC,CAIARREAGETQYF
TRBJ2-7,-,TRBV29-1,-,TGCAGCGGTGGGGCCCGAGACGAGCAGTACTTC,CSGGARDEQYF
TRBJ2-7,TRBD2,TRBV5-4,-,TGTGCCAGCAGCGTAACCCGGGAGGGCGAGCAGTACTTC,CASSVTREGEQYF
TRBJ2-3,-,TRBV5-4,-,TGTGCCAGCAGCTTGCAGGGGACAGATACGCAGTATTTT,CASSLQGTDTQYF
TRBJ1-4,-,TRBV21-1,-,-,CASSYPCPGREGEKLFF
TRBJ1-2,TRBD1,TRBV19,once,TGTGCCAGTAGCGACAGGGGAGTGGGCGGCTACACCTTC,CASSDRGVGGYTF
TRBJ1-2,-,TRBV30,-,TGTGCCTGGAGTCCGGGCTCCAGCTATGGCTACACCTTC,CAWSPGSSYGYTF
TRBJ1-5,-,TRBV19,-,TGTGCCAGTGGGAGCTTGAGTCAGCCCCAGCATTTT,CASGSLSQPQHF
TRBJ1-2,-,TRBV18,few,TGTGCCAGCTCACCAGGAGAGAACTATGGCTACACCTTC,CASSPGENYGYTF